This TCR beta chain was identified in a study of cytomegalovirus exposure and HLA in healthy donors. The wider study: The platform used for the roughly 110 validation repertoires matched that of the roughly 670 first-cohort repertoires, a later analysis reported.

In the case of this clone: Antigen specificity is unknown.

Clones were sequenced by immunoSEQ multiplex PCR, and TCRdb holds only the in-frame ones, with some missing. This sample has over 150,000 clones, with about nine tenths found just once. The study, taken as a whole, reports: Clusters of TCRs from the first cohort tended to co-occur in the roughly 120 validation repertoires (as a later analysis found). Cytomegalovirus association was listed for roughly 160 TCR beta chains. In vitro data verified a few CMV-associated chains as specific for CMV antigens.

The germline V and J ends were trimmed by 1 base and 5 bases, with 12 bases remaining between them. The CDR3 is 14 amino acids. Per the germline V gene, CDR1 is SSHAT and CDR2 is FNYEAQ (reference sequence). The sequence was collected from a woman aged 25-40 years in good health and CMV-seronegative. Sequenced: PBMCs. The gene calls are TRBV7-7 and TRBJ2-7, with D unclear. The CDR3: CASSLGASFDEQYF. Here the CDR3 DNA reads TGTGCCAGCAGCTTAGGCGCCAGTTTCGACGAGCAGTACTTC. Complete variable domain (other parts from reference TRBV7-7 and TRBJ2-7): GAGVSQSPRYKVTKRGQDVTLRCDPISSHATLYWYQQALGQGPEFLTYFNYEAQPDKSGLPSDRFSAERPEGSISTLTIQRTEQRDSAMYRCASSLGASFDEQYFGPGTRLTVT.